The 20 T cell receptor beta chains reported below all come from one sample, sequenced in a study of beta chain features in type 1 diabetes. Regarding the study as a whole: Shortening that was moderate but significant affected the TCRB CDR3s of Type 1 diabetes patients in all four CD4+ subsets.

The antigens for these receptors are not known. Isolated RNA was reverse transcribed in full, so expressed TCRB transcripts were sequenced. Clones were sequenced by immunoSEQ multiplex PCR, and TCRdb holds only the in-frame ones, with some missing. The table lists roughly 180,000 clones, 6.5% to 9.5% of them singletons, with approximately 0.85% in the top ten. Sequences were obtained from central memory CD4+ T cells from blood. Every receptor here comes from a woman between 40 and 55 years old with type 1 diabetes.

This clone has a handful of counts. The chain employs TRBV29-1 and TRBJ1-2; D gene ambiguous. V lost 4 bases, J lost 0 bases, and 9 bases lay in between. The CDR3 length is 13 residues. CDR1 SQVTM and CDR2 ANQGSEA come from the germline V gene. CDR3 sequence: CSVGDTTNYGYTF. The CDR3 DNA sequence: TGCAGCGTTGGTGACACCACTAACTATGGCTACACCTTC.

This clone was observed a few times. The CDR3 reads CASSMTGTSNQPQHF. DNA of the CDR3: TGTGCCAGTAGTATGACAGGGACAAGCAATCAGCCCCAGCATTTT. The V and J genes are TRBV19 and TRBJ1-5; 7 positions match TRBD1. V dropped 3 bases and J dropped 1; count of bases not matched to a gene: 3. CDR3 length: 15 amino acids. Germline CDR1 LNHDA, CDR2 SQIVND (reference sequence).

This clone rates as medium-sized. V usage is TRBV20-1 and J usage is TRBJ2-3, with D unresolved. This CDR3 is built from 11 residues. Per the germline V gene, CDR1 is DFQATT and CDR2 is SNEGSKA (reference sequence). For the CDR3, the DNA is TGCAGCTCCTCGGGCACAGATACGCAGTATTTT. This encodes CSSSGTDTQYF.

The rearrangement links TRBV4-3 to TRBJ1-2; no clear D. This CDR3 spans 17 amino acids. The V gene's germline CDR1 is LGHNA and CDR2 YSLEER. Trimming took 0 bases from V and 3 from J, leaving 17 bases between them. The CDR3 loop is CASSQDLPTIRDYGYTF. The CDR3 DNA sequence: TGCGCCAGCAGCCAAGATCTCCCGACAATTCGTGACTATGGCTACACCTTC.

A note on this clone: An end of the junction differs from the germline gene, which may be a read error. The chain couples TRBV7-2 to TRBJ2-3, with TRBD1 matching over 9 bases. The CDR3 runs to 13 residues. Germline V gene sequence: CDR1 SGHTA, CDR2 FQGNSA. The CDR3 sequence: CASSLADQDRGLF. The DNA of the CDR3 is TGTGCCAGCAGCTTAGCGGATCAGGACAGGGGACTCTTT. Full variable domain (outside the CDR3, taken from reference TRBV7-2 and TRBJ2-3): GAGVSQSPSNKVTEKGKDVELRCDPISGHTALYWYRQSLGQGLEFLIYFQGNSAPDKSGLPSDRFSAERTGGSVSTLTIQRTQQEDSAVYLCASSLADQDRGLFGPGTRLTVL.

The rearrangement uses TRBV10-3 and TRBJ2-7, with 7 bases matching TRBD2. The CDR3 is 13 residues long. Germline CDR1 reads ENHRY; CDR2 reads SYGVKD. The trim removed 7 bases at V and 4 bases at J, leaving 7 bases unmatched. The CDR3 protein is CAITRQAGYEQYF. DNA of the CDR3: TGTGCCATCACCCGTCAAGCGGGATACGAGCAGTACTTC.

This chain joins TRBV7-2 and TRBJ2-7; TRBD1 matches at 7 bases. CDR3 size: 14 residues. Trimming removed 7 bases from V and 0 bases from J; junction bases left unmatched: 6. CDR1 and CDR2 (germline): SGHTA, FQGNSA. CDR3 coding DNA: TGTGCCAGCAACTCGGACAGGCTCTCCTACGAGCAGTACTTC. As protein: CASNSDRLSYEQYF.

The chain combines TRBV19 with TRBJ1-3; D unresolved. The V and J ends lost 7 bases and 0 bases respectively, with 10 bases between them. The CDR3 covers 14 residues. The germline CDR1 and CDR2 sequences are LNHDA and SQIVND (reference sequence). The CDR3 coding sequence is TGTGCCAGTACCTTCCCCAGCTCTGGAAACACCATATATTTT. Protein product: CASTFPSSGNTIYF. The entire variable domain, with the rest obtained from reference TRBV19 and TRBJ1-3, is as follows: DGGITQSPKYLFRKEGQNVTLSCEQNLNHDAMYWYRQDPGQGLRLIYYSQIVNDFQKGDIAEGYSVSREKKESFPLTVTSAQKNPTAFYLCASTFPSSGNTIYFGEGSWLTVV.

The chain joins TRBV11-3 to TRBJ2-2; D is perhaps TRBD1 (5 bases). The CDR3 extends over 14 amino acids. Germline assignment: CDR1 SGHNT and CDR2 YENEEA. V was pared by 4 bases and J by 7 bases, with 13 bases between. The CDR3 sequence is CASSYAVGDGELFF. The CDR3 DNA follows: TGTGCCAGCAGCTACGCCGTAGGGGACGGGGAGCTGTTTTTT.

In its sample, this clone was seen a few times. This chain links TRBV5-1 with TRBJ1-2; the match to TRBD1 covers 10 bases. The CDR3 spans 14 residues. Losses at the gene ends were 5 bases for V and 4 bases for J; bases not matched to a gene: 5. Looked up from germline, CDR1 is SGHRS and CDR2 is YFSETQ. CDR3 DNA sequence: TGCGCCAGCAGGACGGGACAGGGGCCCTATGGCTACACCTTC. The encoded protein is CASRTGQGPYGYTF.

There are many counts of this clone. The chain's CDR3 is CAWSTNYGYTF. CDR3 DNA sequence: TGTGCCTGGAGCACTAACTATGGCTACACCTTC. This chain connects TRBV30 to TRBJ1-2, with D unclear. Per germline, CDR1 GTSNPN and CDR2 SVGIG (reference sequence). V gave up 3 bases and J gave up 0 bases, with 2 bases separating them. The CDR3 is 11 amino acids.

The rearrangement links TRBV11-2 to TRBJ1-1, with D perhaps TRBD1 (6 bases). This CDR3 has 14 residues. V lost 1 base to trimming and J lost 4 bases, with 10 bases between them. Germline CDR1 SGHAT, CDR2 FQNNGV. In nucleotides, the CDR3 is TGTGCCAGCAGCTTAGCAGGGGTGGGCACTGAAGCTTTCTTT. This gives the protein CASSLAGVGTEAFF.

This clone was seen a few times. The chain uses TRBV7-3 and TRBJ2-7; a weak D match, TRBD2 (5 bases). Deletions cut 4 bases from V and 4 bases from J, with 11 bases between. This CDR3 is 13 amino acids long. Germline values: CDR1 SGHTA, CDR2 FQGTGA. The CDR3 protein is CASSSGLGYEQYF. In DNA form, the CDR3 reads TGTGCCAGCAGCTCCGGACTGGGGTACGAGCAGTACTTC.

The genes are TRBV10-3 and TRBJ1-2; the D is unclear. Trimming shortened V by 6 bases and J by 6 bases, and 11 bases separated the two germline ends. The CDR3 is 12 residues long. CDR1 and CDR2 from the germline V gene are ENHRY and SYGVKD. This CDR3 is CAISRVNDGYTF. For the CDR3, the DNA is TGTGCCATCAGCCGGGTCAACGATGGCTACACCTTC.

This clone has only a few counts. V usage is TRBV18 and J usage is TRBJ1-6, with 7 bases identical to TRBD1. V gave up 1 base and J gave up 7 bases; unmatched junction bases: 7. From germline, CDR1 is KGHSH and CDR2 LQKENI. CDR3 size: 16 residues. DNA for the CDR3: TGTGCCAGCTCACCACTTGAAGGGGGCAGCAATTCACCCCTCCACTTT. Amino acid sequence: CASSPLEGGSNSPLHF.

This clone was seen only a few times. This chain joins TRBV9 and TRBJ2-5; D gene uncertain. The CDR3 has 15 residues. Per the germline V gene, CDR1 is SGDLS and CDR2 is YYNGEE. The V gene lost 6 bases and the J gene lost 5 bases, with 20 bases spanning the gap. The CDR3 spells CASTRGVVFQETQYF. The CDR3 DNA sequence: TGTGCCAGCACCCGAGGTGTTGTCTTCCAGGAGACCCAGTACTTC.

The CDR3 is CASSSGRLSNQPQHF. CDR3 sequence (DNA): TGTGCCAGCTCAAGCGGGAGACTTAGCAATCAGCCCCAGCATTTT. The V gene is TRBV6-1, the J gene TRBJ1-5; D is unclear. Trimming pared 8 bases from V and 0 bases from J, leaving 14 bases between. The germline CDR1 and CDR2 sequences are MNHNS and SASEGT. The CDR3 covers 15 residues.

The chain links TRBV6-4 to TRBJ2-1; TRBD2 matches at 12 bases. CDR1 and CDR2 (germline): MRHNA, SNTAGT. Trimming cost V 8 bases and J 2 bases; bases outside gene matches: 4. The CDR3 totals 15 residues. The CDR3 bases are TGTGCCAGCGCCCTAGCGGGGGGGACCTACAATGAGCAGTTCTTC. Amino acids: CASALAGGTYNEQFF.

This clone was seen many times. The chain has TRBV29-1 and TRBJ2-1; the D gene is possibly TRBD2 (6 bases). The CDR3 covers 14 residues. Germline CDR1 SQVTM, CDR2 ANQGSEA. V was trimmed by 4 bases and J by 7 bases, leaving 17 bases between them. In nucleotides, the CDR3 is TGCAGCGTTGTCGTTCCGGGGAGGCGGAATGAGCAGTTCTTC. Translation gives CSVVVPGRRNEQFF.

The chain links TRBV13 to TRBJ2-3; D gene ambiguous. The CDR3 consists of 12 residues. In germline, CDR1 is PRHDT, CDR2 FYEKMQ (reference sequence). The germline V and J ends were trimmed by 5 bases and 2 bases, with 5 bases remaining between them. The CDR3 is CASSRDTDTQYF. CDR3 DNA sequence: TGTGCCAGCAGCCGAGACACAGATACGCAGTATTTT.